This TCR beta chain was sequenced during a study of response to subunit inactivated influenza vaccine (dated by TCRdb to the late 2010s). Turning to the overall study: The study used deep quantitative T cell receptor repertoire profiling to track responses to a trivalent subunit inactivated influenza vaccine.

Library construction relied on RT-PCR. Sequencing took place on an Illumina HiSeq 2500. TCRdb's own reprocessing of the public reads used fastp at Q25 and MiXCR and kept productive beta chains. Every distinct CDR3 protein forms one entry, paired with its most common genes and DNA. The sample table shows under 750,000 distinct CDR3 sequences, and about an eighth are seen once. The biggest ten clones account for roughly 10% of the sample. Regarding this clonotype: This clone's antigen is unknown. No base-level quality is on record; no much larger clone is a single base apart.

Broad study findings and their caveats: The authors suggested that each seasonal influenza vaccination may recruit only a limited number of new T cells.

Measured from the cysteine to the phenylalanine, the CDR3 is 13 residues long. Only CDR3 DNA is held: 39 bases, read in frame from base 1. V is pared back by 5 bases and J by 4 bases, with 11 bases lying between the germline termini. Per the germline V gene, SGHTA is the CDR1 and FQGNSA is the CDR2. This receptor was obtained from a man over 45 who received an inactivated influenza vaccine. Donor details come from another sample of the same person, matched by shared clones. The sequence is built from TRBV7-2 and TRBJ1-1; TRBD1 is a weak D gene call, 5 bases matching. Sequencing used PBMCs from blood, obtained on the day of vaccination. For the CDR3, the sequence is CASSEIRGTEAFF. The nucleotide sequence reads TGTGCCAGCAGCGAGATAAGGGGCACTGAAGCTTTCTTT.